The clone carrying this TCR beta chain was recorded a few times. The antigen remains undetermined. Likely shared infections and vaccines: all three twin pairs were reared together. The data originate from a study of identical twins' blood T cells. General study results and limits: Even for out-of-frame TCRbeta, twins reportedly shared V gene usage much more than unrelated donors. Twin similarity might stem from environmental factors, not only genetics.

A previously described protocol, modified, built RNA-based TCR cDNA libraries. TCRdb reprocessed the 5' RACE reads via MiXCR and lists one record per CDR3 protein. The sample gives a few hundred thousand distinct CDR3 sequences, about 28% of which show up once; 5.5% to 7% is in the top ten. Germline V CDR1 and CDR2: SEHNR, FQNEAQ (reference sequence). The CDR3 covers 16 residues. V dropped 5 bases and J dropped 3; count of bases not matched to a gene: 11. Source material: PBMCs. The chain recombines TRBV7-9 with TRBJ1-1; 8 bases agree with TRBD1. The receptor was derived from a woman between 18 and 55 years old in good health. CDR3 bases: TGTGCCAGCAGCCAAACAGGGGGACTTCAGGACACTGAAGCTTTCTTT. This translates into CASSQTGGLQDTEAFF.